This is a list of T cell receptor beta chains from one sample in a study of T cells in narcolepsy. The method was immunoSEQ multiplex PCR; TCRdb's version includes in-frame clones alone and lacks a portion of them. This sample carries 25,000 to 30,000 clones, over 65% of them seen once, and the ten largest clones take around 1%. The sample taken for sequencing was memory (CD45RA-) CD4+ T cells from blood. These receptors were obtained from a human donor in good health. Each CDR3 is given with its conserved first and last residue. Each record gives: J gene, V gene, clone size, D gene, CDR3 DNA, CDR3 protein. The D gene is left open where the match is weak. Rows may omit the clone size; those that give it use once, few, many or a size class.

J gene: TRBJ1-6; V gene: TRBV7-2; clone size: -; D gene: TRBD1; CDR3 DNA: TGTGCCAGCAGCTCCTTGGGACAGGGCAATTCACCCCTCCACTTT; CDR3 protein: CASSSLGQGNSPLHF
J gene: TRBJ2-3; V gene: TRBV7-3; clone size: once; D gene: TRBD2; CDR3 DNA: TGTGCCAGCAGCTTAGGACTAGCGGGAGTCGATACGCAGTATTTT; CDR3 protein: CASSLGLAGVDTQYF
J gene: TRBJ2-5; V gene: TRBV7-9; clone size: -; D gene: -; CDR3 DNA: TGTGCCAGCAGCTTCGGGACACTAAAAGAGACCCAGTACTTC; CDR3 protein: CASSFGTLKETQYF
J gene: TRBJ2-7; V gene: TRBV5-1; clone size: once; D gene: TRBD1; CDR3 DNA: TGCGCCAGCAGCCCCAGACAGGGGGCCTACGAGCAGTACTTC; CDR3 protein: CASSPRQGAYEQYF
J gene: TRBJ1-2; V gene: TRBV27; clone size: few; D gene: TRBD1; CDR3 DNA: TGTGCCAGCAGTTTATTACCCGACAGGGGGGATGGCTACACCTTC; CDR3 protein: CASSLLPDRGDGYTF
J gene: TRBJ2-5; V gene: TRBV4-2; clone size: -; D gene: TRBD2; CDR3 DNA: TGTGCCAGCAGCCAAGAAGGTGTGGGGCGGGGGGGCCAAGAGACCCAGTACTTC; CDR3 protein: CASSQEGVGRGGQETQYF
J gene: TRBJ2-5; V gene: TRBV11-3; clone size: -; D gene: TRBD2; CDR3 DNA: TGTGCCAGCAGCTACCGCGGGGAGGGCCAAGAGACCCAGTACTTC; CDR3 protein: CASSYRGEGQETQYF
J gene: TRBJ1-5; V gene: TRBV6-6; clone size: once; D gene: -; CDR3 DNA: TGTGCCAGCAGAAGAGTGGATAGCAATCAGCCCCAGCATTTT; CDR3 protein: CASRRVDSNQPQHF
J gene: TRBJ1-4; V gene: TRBV29-1; clone size: -; D gene: -; CDR3 DNA: TGCAGCGTTCTCCCGGGGGGTCGAGGGGAAAAACTGTTTTTT; CDR3 protein: CSVLPGGRGEKLFF
J gene: TRBJ2-1; V gene: TRBV6-1; clone size: -; D gene: -; CDR3 DNA: TGTGCCAGTTTACCGGGACTGGCGTCCTACAATGAGCAGTTCTTC; CDR3 protein: CASLPGLASYNEQFF
J gene: TRBJ1-1; V gene: TRBV4-3; clone size: -; D gene: TRBD1; CDR3 DNA: TGCGCCAGCAGCCCCTCGTCCCTAGGGGGCCCGAACACTGAAGCTTTCTTT; CDR3 protein: CASSPSSLGGPNTEAFF
J gene: TRBJ1-2; V gene: TRBV6-5; clone size: -; D gene: TRBD1; CDR3 DNA: TGTGCCAGCAGTTGGGGACAGGGGGTCTATGGCTACACCTTC; CDR3 protein: CASSWGQGVYGYTF
J gene: TRBJ1-3; V gene: TRBV7-8; clone size: once; D gene: -; CDR3 DNA: TGTGCCAGCAGCTCCCCGCGTGTCTCTGGAAACACCATATATTTT; CDR3 protein: CASSSPRVSGNTIYF
J gene: TRBJ1-2; V gene: TRBV19; clone size: -; D gene: -; CDR3 DNA: TGTGCCAGTAGTATAGAGTTAAGCCGGGATTTAGCTAACTATGGCTACACCTTC; CDR3 protein: CASSIELSRDLANYGYTF
J gene: TRBJ2-3; V gene: TRBV2; clone size: -; D gene: TRBD2; CDR3 DNA: TGTGCCAGCTGCCCTAGCGGGAGCAGAAGCACAGATACGCAGTATTTT; CDR3 protein: CASCPSGSRSTDTQYF
J gene: TRBJ2-7; V gene: TRBV7-2; clone size: -; D gene: TRBD2; CDR3 DNA: TGTGCCAGCAGCTTGAGACTAGCGGGAGCGGGCGAGCAGTACTTC; CDR3 protein: CASSLRLAGAGEQYF
J gene: TRBJ2-7; V gene: TRBV6-1; clone size: -; D gene: TRBD2; CDR3 DNA: TGTGCCAGCAGTGAACGAGCGGGAGTCTACGAGCAGTACTTC; CDR3 protein: CASSERAGVYEQYF
J gene: TRBJ1-1; V gene: TRBV6-1; clone size: -; D gene: -; CDR3 DNA: TGTGCCAGCAGTGAATTAGTCTGGGACACTGAAGCTTTCTTT; CDR3 protein: CASSELVWDTEAFF
J gene: TRBJ2-7; V gene: TRBV25-1; clone size: once; D gene: TRBD2; CDR3 DNA: TGTGCCAGCAGTGAAAAAAAGCGGGAGAGGCAGTACTTC; CDR3 protein: CASSEKKRERQYF
J gene: TRBJ2-3; V gene: TRBV29-1; clone size: once; D gene: TRBD2; CDR3 DNA: TGCAGCGTTGAAGTTAGCGGGAGGAAAGTTGAGCAGTATTTT; CDR3 protein: CSVEVSGRKVEQYF
J gene: TRBJ1-2; V gene: TRBV28; clone size: -; D gene: TRBD1; CDR3 DNA: TGTGCCGGGGGGACAGGCGATAACTATGGCTACACCTTC; CDR3 protein: CAGGTGDNYGYTF
J gene: TRBJ2-3; V gene: TRBV6-1; clone size: -; D gene: TRBD1; CDR3 DNA: TGTGCCAGCAGAGAAAGGGGGACAGGGGGCAGGACAGATACGCAGTATTTT; CDR3 protein: CASRERGTGGRTDTQYF
J gene: TRBJ1-2; V gene: TRBV19; clone size: -; D gene: TRBD1; CDR3 DNA: TGTGCCAGTAGTCCGGGACAGTTAGACCATCACTATGGCTACACCTTC; CDR3 protein: CASSPGQLDHHYGYTF
J gene: TRBJ1-2; V gene: TRBV27; clone size: -; D gene: -; CDR3 DNA: TGTGCCAGCAGCTATCAGGCCCTTGGGACTCAAAGCTACACCTTC; CDR3 protein: CASSYQALGTQSYTF
J gene: TRBJ2-7; V gene: TRBV6-5; clone size: -; D gene: -; CDR3 DNA: TGTGCCAGCAGCTCCGGACATAACTCCTACGAGCAGTACTTC; CDR3 protein: CASSSGHNSYEQYF
J gene: TRBJ1-1; V gene: TRBV6-1; clone size: -; D gene: TRBD1; CDR3 DNA: TGTGCCAGCAGCGAAACCGGGACAGGGGACACTGAAGCTTTCTTT; CDR3 protein: CASSETGTGDTEAFF
J gene: TRBJ1-4; V gene: TRBV25-1; clone size: -; D gene: -; CDR3 DNA: TGTGCCAGCAGTGATCCGGGGAGGGAAAAACTGTTTTTT; CDR3 protein: CASSDPGREKLFF
J gene: TRBJ1-1; V gene: TRBV5-1; clone size: -; D gene: -; CDR3 DNA: TGCGCCAGCAGCTGGGAGGGACCCACTGAAGCTTTCTTT; CDR3 protein: CASSWEGPTEAFF